The T cell receptor (beta chain) described here comes from a study of blood T cell repertoires in COVID-19. About the research overall: PBMCs, B-cell-depleted T cells, or T cells provided the cDNA or gDNA that made up the material.

Clinical history reported by participants formed the basis on which cohorts were assigned. V was pared by 4 bases and J by 7 bases, with 23 bases between. Germline V gene data show CDR1 as LGHDT and CDR2 as YNNKEL (reference sequence). The CDR3 totals 17 residues. Repertoires were generated with immunoSEQ multiplex PCR, while TCRdb's copy carries only in-frame clones and drops some. The data contain over 250,000 clones, around 92% of them singletons. The TCR comes from a woman in her sixties or seventies who had recovered from COVID-19. The rearrangement uses TRBV3-1 (or the pseudogene TRBV3-2) and TRBJ1-3, with D maybe TRBD1 (5 bases). Sequences were obtained from PBMCs or T cells enriched from blood (not recorded which). The chain's CDR3 is CASSPHPFQGVRNTIYF. Here the CDR3 DNA reads TGTGCCAGCAGCCCCCATCCCTTCCAGGGCGTGCGTAACACCATATATTTT.